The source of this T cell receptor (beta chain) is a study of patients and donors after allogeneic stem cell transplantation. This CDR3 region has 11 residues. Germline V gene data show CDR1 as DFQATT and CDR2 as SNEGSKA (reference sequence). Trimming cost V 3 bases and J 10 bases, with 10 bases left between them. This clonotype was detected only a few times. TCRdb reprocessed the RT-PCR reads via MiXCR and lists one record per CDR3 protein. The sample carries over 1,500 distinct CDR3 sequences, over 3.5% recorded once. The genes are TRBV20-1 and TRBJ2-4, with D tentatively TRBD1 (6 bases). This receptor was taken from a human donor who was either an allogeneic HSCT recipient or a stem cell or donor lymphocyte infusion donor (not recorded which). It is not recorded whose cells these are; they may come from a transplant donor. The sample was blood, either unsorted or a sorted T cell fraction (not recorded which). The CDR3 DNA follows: TGCAGTGCTAGCGACAGGTTTATTCAGTACTTC. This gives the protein CSASDRFIQYF.